The rows below give T cell receptor beta chains drawn from one sample of a study of identical twins. TCRdb re-called the 5' RACE reads through MiXCR, storing one row per CDR3 protein. The data contain 570,000 or so distinct CDR3 sequences, over 8.5% of them singletons. The same sample was also used in a study of yellow fever vaccine responses in identical twins.

Sequenced: PBMCs. These receptors were collected from a woman aged 18-29 years in good health. Each CDR3 is given with its conserved first and last residue. The D gene is left open where the match is weak. Clone size is given for some rows only: seen once, a few or many times, or a class if the clone is expanded.

V	J	length	size	D	CDR3	DNA
TRBV27	TRBJ2-1	11	few	.	CASHGTFRQFF	TGTGCCAGCCACGGAACATTTAGGCAGTTCTTC
TRBV2	TRBJ2-5	14	many	TRBD1	CASCPGTGDETQYF	TGTGCCAGCTGCCCCGGGACAGGGGACGAGACCCAGTACTTC
TRBV29-1	TRBJ2-2	13	.	.	CSAGGLSTGELFF	TGCAGCGCGGGGGGCTTGAGCACCGGGGAGCTGTTTTTT
TRBV25-1	TRBJ2-3	15	many	TRBD2	CATQKGGGGADTQYF	TGTGCCACCCAGAAGGGCGGGGGAGGTGCAGATACGCAGTATTTT
TRBV2	TRBJ1-6	14	.	.	CASSERTVGSPLHF	TGTGCCAGCAGTGAAAGGACAGTAGGTTCACCCCTCCACTTT
TRBV12-3/TRBV12-4	TRBJ2-7	15	.	TRBD1	CASRGPDRAWYEQYF	TGTGCCAGCCGAGGACCTGACAGGGCTTGGTACGAGCAGTACTTC
TRBV5-1	TRBJ1-2	15	many	TRBD1	CASSLGDRVTNGYTF	TGCGCCAGCAGCTTGGGAGACAGGGTGACGAATGGCTACACCTTC
TRBV11-2	TRBJ2-1	15	.	.	CASSLDRLSYNEQFF	TGTGCCAGCAGCTTAGACAGACTCTCCTACAATGAGCAGTTCTTC
TRBV10-3	TRBJ2-1	14	.	.	CAISSGPPLSEQFF	TGTGCCATCAGTTCCGGGCCCCCACTCTCGGAGCAGTTCTTC
TRBV10-3	TRBJ2-2	14	.	.	CAITRTENTGELFF	TGTGCCATCACTAGGACTGAGAACACCGGGGAGCTGTTTTTT
TRBV4-1	TRBJ1-5	16	.	.	CASSQDPTGNNQPQHF	TGCGCCAGCAGCCAAGATCCGACAGGTAACAATCAGCCCCAGCATTTT
TRBV29-1	TRBJ2-1	17	many	.	CSVEDPRRGGISNEQFF	TGCAGCGTTGAAGATCCTCGGAGGGGAGGTATAAGCAATGAGCAGTTCTTC
TRBV12-3/TRBV12-4	TRBJ2-7	16	many	TRBD1	CASSPPGQGDLFEQYF	TGTGCCAGCAGTCCACCGGGACAGGGTGATCTCTTCGAGCAGTACTTC
TRBV30	TRBJ2-3	14	.	TRBD1	CAWRDRGRTDTQYF	TGTGCCTGGAGGGACAGGGGGAGGACAGATACGCAGTATTTT
TRBV15	TRBJ2-7	14	many	.	CATSSRPLGNEQYF	TGTGCCACCAGCTCCCGGCCCCTGGGGAACGAGCAGTACTTC
TRBV19	TRBJ2-5	15	.	.	CASSINLRSTGTQYF	TGTGCCAGTAGTATCAACCTTCGATCTACGGGGACCCAGTACTTC
TRBV27	TRBJ2-7	14	few	.	CASSPFSGSYEQYF	TGTGCCAGCAGTCCATTTAGCGGCTCCTACGAGCAGTACTTC
TRBV20-1	TRBJ1-1	14	many	.	CSARSPLGNTEAFF	TGCAGTGCTAGATCTCCCTTAGGGAACACTGAAGCTTTCTTT
TRBV12-3/TRBV12-4	TRBJ2-5	15	many	TRBD1	CASSFEGGPQETQYF	TGTGCCAGCAGTTTTGAAGGGGGCCCCCAAGAGACCCAGTACTTC
TRBV21-1	TRBJ2-7	14	few	.	CASSNSGQDYEQYF	TGTGCCAGCAGCAATTCGGGACAGGACTACGAGCAGTACTTC
TRBV7-9	TRBJ2-1	11	many	.	CASSPIIEQFF	TGTGCCAGCAGCCCCATTATAGAGCAGTTCTTC
TRBV29-1	TRBJ2-7	16	once	TRBD2	CSAVGLAGVPSYEQYF	TGCAGCGCCGTGGGTCTAGCGGGGGTCCCCTCCTACGAGCAGTACTTC
TRBV18	TRBJ2-7	13	.	.	CASSPGRNHEQYF	TGTGCCAGCTCACCAGGGAGGAACCACGAGCAGTACTTC
TRBV5-6	TRBJ2-1	18	.	TRBD1	CASSFAPRTGGWYNEQFF	TGTGCCAGCAGCTTCGCCCCCCGGACAGGGGGCTGGTACAATGAGCAGTTCTTC
TRBV5-1	TRBJ2-7	18	.	.	CASSLALQGRAQAYEQYF	TGCGCCAGCAGCTTGGCACTACAGGGGAGGGCGCAAGCCTACGAGCAGTACTTC
TRBV19	TRBJ1-1	12	few	.	CATEAGVAEAFF	TGTGCCACCGAAGCGGGGGTCGCTGAAGCTTTCTTT
TRBV27	TRBJ2-7	17	.	TRBD2	CASRLYSGGPSSYEQYF	TGTGCCAGCAGACTCTACAGCGGGGGGCCGAGCTCCTACGAGCAGTACTTC